Following are 18 T cell receptor beta chains from one sample sequenced in a study of blood T cell repertoires in COVID-19. Some clones are missing from TCRdb's copy, which holds only in-frame ones; the method was immunoSEQ multiplex PCR. The data show some 270,000 clones, 70% to 90% seen once. The specimen sequenced was PBMCs or T cells enriched from blood (not recorded which). These receptors all come from a woman in her twenties or thirties who had recovered from COVID-19.

This chain uses TRBV28 with TRBJ1-5, with a weak D call TRBD1 (5 bases). CDR1 MDHEN and CDR2 SYDVKM come from the germline V gene. V was shortened by 7 bases and J by 3 bases, with 10 bases between the two germline ends. The length of the CDR3 is 13 residues. CDR3 nucleotide sequence: TGTGCCAGCAAGTACAGGCCCAATCAGCCCCAGCATTTT. Amino acids: CASKYRPNQPQHF. Variable domain in full (rest from reference TRBV28 and TRBJ1-5): DVKVTQSSRYLVKRTGEKVFLECVQDMDHENMFWYRQDPGLGLRLIYFSYDVKMKEKGDIPEGYSVSREKKERFSLILESASTNQTSMYLCASKYRPNQPQHFGDGTRLSIL.

The genes are TRBV19 and TRBJ2-1, with D perhaps TRBD1 (6 bases). This CDR3 contains 18 residues. Germline V CDR1 and CDR2: LNHDA, SQIVND (reference sequence). V lost 0 bases and J lost 5, with 20 bases in between. For the CDR3, the DNA is TGTGCCAGTAGTATAGATTTTTCCTTCAGGGGCGTGGACAATGAGCAGTTCTTC. Translating gives CASSIDFSFRGVDNEQFF.

V gene TRBV10-2 combines with J gene TRBJ2-3, with 15 positions matching TRBD2. The CDR3 sequence is 17 residues long. Germline V gene sequence: CDR1 WSHSY, CDR2 SAAADI. V lost 9 bases, J lost 2 bases, and 9 bases stayed unmatched. CDR3 DNA sequence: TGCGCCAGTTATCAGGGACTAGCGGGAGGCCCCACAGATACGCAGTATTTT. Its translation: CASYQGLAGGPTDTQYF.

This clone has only one observation. The rearrangement uses TRBV5-5 and TRBJ2-3; D remains ambiguous. This CDR3 region has 16 residues. Trimming took 2 bases from V and 2 from J, leaving 15 bases between them. CDR1 and CDR2 (germline): SGHKS, YYEKEE (reference sequence). The chain's CDR3 is CASSFTHPSSTDTQYF. The CDR3 coding sequence is TGTGCCAGCAGCTTCACCCACCCCAGTTCCACAGATACGCAGTATTTT.

V is TRBV19 and J is TRBJ2-7; TRBD2 matches 8 bases. V shed 5 bases and J 2 bases; nucleotides not matched to a gene: 5. Looked up from germline, CDR1 is LNHDA and CDR2 is SQIVND (reference sequence). The CDR3 contains 14 residues. DNA for the CDR3: TGTGCCAGTAGTTACGCGGGAGGTGCCTACGAGCAGTACTTC. Translation: CASSYAGGAYEQYF.

The genes are TRBV5-1 and TRBJ1-2; tentatively, D is TRBD1 (6 bases). Germline-derived CDR1 and CDR2 are SGHRS and YFSETQ. Between the trimmed V and J ends, which lost 7 bases and 5 bases, there was a span of 15 bases. The CDR3 runs 13 residues. CDR3 nucleotide sequence: TGCGCCAGCGCTGAGACAGGAGGTTATGGCTACACCTTC. It translates to CASAETGGYGYTF. Based on the CDR3 plus reference TRBV5-1 and TRBJ1-2, the full variable domain is KAGVTQTPRYLIKTRGQQVTLSCSPISGHRSVSWYQQTPGQGLQFLFEYFSETQRNKGNFPGRFSGRQFSNSRSEMNVSTLELGDSALYLCASAETGGYGYTFGSGTRLTVV.

The rearrangement joins TRBV4-1 to TRBJ2-1; TRBD2 matches 10 bases. The trim removed 1 base at V and 7 bases at J, leaving 4 bases unmatched. CDR1 and CDR2 (germline): MGHRA, YSYEKL. The CDR3 spans 15 residues. This chain's CDR3 is CASSQAAGGPNEQFF. Here the CDR3 DNA reads TGCGCCAGCAGCCAAGCAGCGGGAGGGCCAAATGAGCAGTTCTTC.

V is TRBV20-1 and J is TRBJ1-1, with D uncertain. Per germline, CDR1 DFQATT and CDR2 SNEGSKA (reference sequence). The ends were cut back, 3 bases at V and 0 bases at J, with 11 bases in the middle. The CDR3 is 14 residues long. Here the CDR3 DNA reads TGCAGTGCTAGTATGGCCCTCATGAACACTGAAGCTTTCTTT. Translation gives CSASMALMNTEAFF.

This chain connects TRBV24-1 to TRBJ2-1; D perhaps matches TRBD2 (5 bases). Trimming took 7 bases from V and 10 from J, leaving 19 bases between them. Germline CDR1 and CDR2: KGHDR and SFDVKD. This CDR3 has 14 residues. The CDR3 protein is CATSRGGSMREQFF. The CDR3 DNA reads TGTGCCACCAGCCGAGGTGGGAGTATGAGGGAGCAGTTCTTC.

The rearrangement links TRBV4-2 to TRBJ2-3; 11 nucleotides align to TRBD2. This CDR3 has 15 amino acids. Germline lookup yields CDR1 LGHNA and CDR2 YNFKEQ. The ends lost 4 bases at V and 3 bases at J; junction bases unmatched: 3. CDR3 residues: CASSLSGRGTDTQYF. The CDR3 DNA sequence: TGTGCCAGCAGCCTTAGCGGGAGGGGGACAGATACGCAGTATTTT.

This clone was recorded once. The chain carries TRBV7-6 and TRBJ2-1; D possibly corresponds to TRBD2 (6 bases). This CDR3 is 15 amino acids long. V was pared by 1 base and J by 4 bases, with 11 bases between. Germline lookup yields CDR1 SGHVS and CDR2 FNYEAQ. The CDR3 is CASSLGDSPYNEQFF. The CDR3, as DNA: TGTGCCAGCAGCTTAGGGGACTCACCGTACAATGAGCAGTTCTTC.

This clone came up a few times. The chain combines TRBV19 with TRBJ1-1; TRBD1 might be the D (5 bases). V shed 1 base and J shed 5 bases, with 8 bases lying between them. Germline CDR1 reads LNHDA; CDR2 reads SQIVND (reference sequence). The CDR3 is 13 amino acids. The CDR3 DNA sequence: TGTGCCAGTAGTATAGGGGGCTGGACTGAAGCTTTCTTT. Translation gives CASSIGGWTEAFF.

This clone occurred once. V and J are TRBV7-6 and TRBJ2-3; D may be TRBD2 (5 bases). Per the germline V gene, CDR1 is SGHVS and CDR2 is FNYEAQ. The CDR3 covers 15 residues. The V end lost 7 bases, the J end lost 5 bases, and 19 bases lay between the germline ends. The CDR3 bases are TGTGCCAGCAACCCGCATGAGCTAGGGAGAGATACGCAGTATTTT. Translated: CASNPHELGRDTQYF.

The CDR3 coding sequence is TGTGCCAGCAGCTTGGCCATGGGACAGGGATTGGATGGCTACACCTTC. This translates into CASSLAMGQGLDGYTF. The genes are TRBV5-4 and TRBJ1-2; 9 positions agree with TRBD1. CDR3 length equals 16 residues. The V gene's germline CDR1 is SGHNT and CDR2 YYREEE (reference sequence). J gave up 6 bases and V 0 bases, and 9 bases lay outside the gene matches.

This clone was recorded a few times. V gene TRBV12-3 or TRBV12-4 combines with J gene TRBJ1-6, with D maybe TRBD1 (6 bases). CDR3 length: 13 residues. V lost 2 bases to trimming and J lost 10 bases, with 9 bases between them. CDR3: CASSLQGSSPLHF. CDR3 DNA sequence: TGTGCCAGCAGTTTACAGGGGAGCTCACCCCTCCACTTT.

This clone occurred once. This chain joins TRBV28 and TRBJ2-7, with 8 positions matching TRBD1. V lost 6 bases and J lost 5; bases outside the gene matches: 9. CDR3 length: 14 amino acids. Germline V gene data show CDR1 as MDHEN and CDR2 as SYDVKM. The CDR3 DNA follows: TGTGCCAGCAGACCGGGACAGGCGACCCACGAGCAGTACTTC. It translates to CASRPGQATHEQYF.

The CDR3 is CASSPSSGEGEQFF. The CDR3 nucleotides are TGTGCCAGCTCACCGTCTAGTGGGGAGGGTGAGCAGTTCTTC. This chain uses TRBV18 with TRBJ2-1; 7 nucleotides line up with TRBD2. J gave up 9 bases and V 3 bases, and 8 bases lay outside the gene matches. Germline CDR1 is KGHSH and CDR2 is LQKENI. The CDR3 has 14 residues.

V usage is TRBV28 and J usage is TRBJ1-2; D may be TRBD1 (6 bases). The CDR3 spans 13 residues. Deletions cut 5 bases from V and 6 bases from J, with 13 bases between. Germline CDR1 reads MDHEN; CDR2 reads SYDVKM. CDR3 nucleotide sequence: TGTGCCAGCAGTGGACTCGCAGGGGATGGCTACACCTTC. Its translation is CASSGLAGDGYTF.